This T cell receptor (beta chain) was sequenced for a study of cytomegalovirus exposure and HLA in healthy donors. Germline assignment: CDR1 SNHLY and CDR2 FYNNEI. This CDR3 is 14 amino acids long. The junction had 1 base not matched to a gene; V was cut back by 5 bases and J by 1 base. Researchers ran the PCR with 60 Vbeta and 13 Jbeta primers. Libraries were prepared by immunoSEQ multiplex PCR; TCRdb keeps only in-frame clonotypes and omits some of them. Its clone listing holds under 95,000 clones. The receptor was derived from a female donor in good health and CMV-seropositive. Sequenced: PBMCs. This chain uses TRBV2 with TRBJ1-1; TRBD1 agrees at 10 bases. CDR3: CASSRTGGNTEAFF. Written as DNA, the CDR3 is TGTGCCAGCAGTCGGACAGGGGGGAACACTGAAGCTTTCTTT.